Below are 2 T cell receptor beta chains sequenced from a single sample in a study of OX40 agonist ivuxolimab in advanced cancers. Generated by immunoSEQ multiplex PCR, the TCRdb table keeps only in-frame clones and is missing some. The repertoire holds roughly 50,000 clones, around 83% seen once, with approximately 1% in the top ten. Sample: CD4+ or CD8+ T cells sorted from blood, taken in a trial of the OX40 agonist ivuxolimab. The receptors were gathered from an adult with an advanced solid tumor such as melanoma, head and neck, liver or kidney cancer.

In this sample, this clone is medium-sized (0.01 to 0.1%). J is TRBJ1-2 and V is TRBV6-5, with D perhaps matching TRBD1 (5 bases). There are 15 residues in the CDR3. The germline V gene has CDR1 MNHEY and CDR2 SVGAGI. V was pared by 6 bases and J by 3 bases, with 17 bases between. For the CDR3, the DNA is TGTGCCAGCAGGGCCCCAGTAGGGGTAGACTATGGCTACACCTTC. It is translated as CASRAPVGVDYGYTF.

This chain connects TRBV28 to TRBJ2-7; D unresolved. Germline loops: CDR1 MDHEN, CDR2 SYDVKM. This CDR3 has 15 residues. The V end was cut by 1 base, the J end by 1 base, with 11 bases between. CDR3 in DNA: TGTGCCAGCAGTTTATCGCAGCTCTTATCCTACGAGCAGTACTTC. Encoded protein: CASSLSQLLSYEQYF.